A single sample gave rise to the 2 T cell receptor beta chains below, sequenced in a study of blood T cell repertoires in COVID-19. Produced via immunoSEQ multiplex PCR; TCRdb's table is partial and in-frame only. In the table there are 100,000 to 120,000 clones, 71% of which are singletons. Sequences were obtained from peripheral blood. The receptors shown here come from a woman aged 40 to 50 with acute or convalescent COVID-19.

The chain is built from TRBV5-1 and TRBJ2-2; tentative D call: TRBD1 (6 bases). Germline CDR1 SGHRS, CDR2 YFSETQ. The CDR3 extends over 14 amino acids. V was clipped by 0 bases and J by 6 bases, with 9 bases between them. The CDR3 sequence is CASSLDGTPGELFF. CDR3 DNA sequence: TGCGCCAGCAGCTTGGACGGGACACCCGGGGAGCTGTTTTTT.

This chain links TRBV6-6 with TRBJ1-4; weak D call: TRBD1 (5 bases). Germline loops: CDR1 MNHNY, CDR2 SVGAGI (reference sequence). The CDR3 totals 16 residues. Trimming removed 6 bases at V and 2 bases at J, with 16 bases between. CDR3 residues: CASSRRRGNTNEKLFF. The CDR3, as DNA: TGTGCCAGCAGCCGACGAAGGGGTAATACTAATGAAAAACTGTTTTTT.